This is a list of T cell receptor beta chains from one sample in a study of T cell responses to AZD1222 COVID-19 vaccine. The method was immunoSEQ multiplex PCR; TCRdb's version includes in-frame clones alone and lacks a portion of them. Among about 160,000 clones listed, roughly 94% were seen once. The specimen comprised peripheral blood, sampled on day 0 of MenACWY control vaccination. These TCRs come from an adult in good health. Both conserved end residues are part of each CDR3. A D gene is named only where the DNA matches it firmly. A clone size is listed for some rows: how often the clone was seen (once, few, many), or a class if it is expanded.

>TRBV12-3/TRBV12-4|-|TRBJ2-1|TRBD2
TGTGCCAGCAGCTCCGGGACTAGCGGTGAGCAGTTCTTC
CASSSGTSGEQFF
>TRBV6-5|-|TRBJ2-3|-
TGTGCCAGCAGTCTAGATTCTAGTTTTTCGCAGTATTTT
CASSLDSSFSQYF
>TRBV11-2|-|TRBJ1-6|-
TGTGCCAGCAGCTTAGATACCGGGGTTAAGGCACCCCTCCACTTT
CASSLDTGVKAPLHF
>TRBV25-1|-|TRBJ1-1|TRBD1
TGTGCCAGCAGACAGACAGGGCTGAACACTGAAGCTTTCTTT
CASRQTGLNTEAFF
>TRBV10-3|once|TRBJ2-6|-
TGTGCCATCAGTGACCCTTTTCTAGCTACCGGGGCCAACGTCCTGACTTTC
CAISDPFLATGANVLTF
>TRBV12-5|-|TRBJ1-1|-
TGTGCTAGTGGTTTGTTCCCCGGGCCGGGGGACACTGAAGCTTTCTTT
CASGLFPGPGDTEAFF
>TRBV9|-|TRBJ1-4|-
TGTGCCAGCAACGAACGGGACGGTACGAATGAAAAACTGTTTTTT
CASNERDGTNEKLFF
>TRBV7-6|-|TRBJ1-3|-
TGTGCCAGCCAAGGCTTGTCAAACACCATATATTTT
CASQGLSNTIYF
>TRBV7-9|-|TRBJ2-7|-
TGTGCTGGGGGGAGGCAGGGCCACGAGCAGTACTTC
CAGGRQGHEQYF
>TRBV9|-|TRBJ2-1|TRBD2
TGTGCCAGCAGCCCCCCTGACCTATTAGCGGGCGGGGCCTACAATGAGCAGTTCTTC
CASSPPDLLAGGAYNEQFF
>TRBV7-2|-|TRBJ1-3|-
TGTGCCAGCAGCCTAGAAATTTCCTCTGGAAACACCATATATTTT
CASSLEISSGNTIYF
>TRBV29-1|-|TRBJ2-7|-
TGCAGCTCCCGCGGCGTGAAAGGCGAGCAGTACTTC
CSSRGVKGEQYF
>TRBV11-3|-|TRBJ2-2|-
TGTGCCAGCAGCTTAGATTACACCGGGGAGCTGTTTTTT
CASSLDYTGELFF
>TRBV14|-|TRBJ1-1|TRBD1
TGTGCCAGCAGCCACAGGGGGGGTGCTTTCTTT
CASSHRGGAFF
>TRBV11-2|-|TRBJ1-1|-
TGTGCCAGCAGCTCCCTTCCCTCTTTTTGGGCAGCTTTCTTT
CASSSLPSFWAAFF
>TRBV4-3|-|TRBJ2-1|TRBD2
TGCGCCAGCAGCCTACTAGCGGCCTCCTACAATGAGCAGTTCTTC
CASSLLAASYNEQFF
>TRBV19|-|TRBJ1-2|-
TGTGCCAGTAGTATAGTGTCGGGCTACACCTTC
CASSIVSGYTF
>TRBV9|-|TRBJ2-1|TRBD2
TGTGCCAGCAGCCCCAGACTAGCGGGAGCGGTATACAATGAGCAGTTCTTC
CASSPRLAGAVYNEQFF
>TRBV6-2/TRBV6-3|-|TRBJ2-1|TRBD2
TGTGCCAGCAGTTACCCGGGAGGCCAGTTCTTC
CASSYPGGQFF
>TRBV12-5|-|TRBJ1-4|TRBD1
TGTGCTAGTGGAGGGACAGATGAAAAACTGTTTTTT
CASGGTDEKLFF
>TRBV6-1|-|TRBJ2-5|-
TGTGCCAGCAGTGAAGGGAGCCAAGAGACCCAGTACTTC
CASSEGSQETQYF
>TRBV9|-|TRBJ2-1|-
TGTGCCAGCAGCGTGGGGAATTTCAATGAGCAGTTCTTC
CASSVGNFNEQFF
>TRBV29-1|-|TRBJ2-2|TRBD1
TGCAGCGCTCGGACAGGGGCGAACACCGGGGAGCTGTTTTTT
CSARTGANTGELFF
>TRBV2|-|TRBJ2-1|TRBD2
TGTGCCAGCACCGAAACTAGCGCCTCTGAGCAGTTCTTC
CASTETSASEQFF
>TRBV6-5|-|TRBJ1-5|-
TGTGCCAGCAGTTACTCGGGGGATCAGCCCCAGCATTTT
CASSYSGDQPQHF
>TRBV28|-|TRBJ1-2|TRBD1
TGTGCCAGCAGTGCCACAGGGGGCTATGGCTACACCTTC
CASSATGGYGYTF
>TRBV5-6|-|TRBJ1-5|-
TGTGCCAGCAGCTTGAATCCAGCCCCTGATCAGCCCCAGCATTTT
CASSLNPAPDQPQHF
>TRBV7-3|-|TRBJ2-7|TRBD2
TGTGCCAGCAGCGCCGGGACTAGCTGGGGCGAGCAGTACTTC
CASSAGTSWGEQYF
>TRBV7-9|-|TRBJ2-1|TRBD2
TGTGCCAGCAGTTCCGACGACGCCGGACTAGCGGGAGTGTATGAGCAGTTCTTC
CASSSDDAGLAGVYEQFF
>TRBV29-1|-|TRBJ1-5|-
TGCAGCGTCGCGGACGGCCCTAGCAATCAGCCCCAGCATTTT
CSVADGPSNQPQHF
>TRBV7-3|-|TRBJ2-1|-
TGTGCCAGCAGCTTAGGTTCCGGCGGATACAATGAGCAGTTCTTC
CASSLGSGGYNEQFF
>TRBV7-9|-|TRBJ1-2|-
TGTGCCAGCAGCTTAGCTGGGGAACGGCGGGGCTACACCTTC
CASSLAGERRGYTF
>TRBV7-2|-|TRBJ1-3|-
TGTGCCAGCAGCCCCGACAACTCTGGAAACACCATATATTTT
CASSPDNSGNTIYF
>TRBV11-3|-|TRBJ1-1|-
TGTGCCAGCATTCACGACAGGAGCCTACGAGCTTTCTTT
CASIHDRSLRAFF
>TRBV6-6|-|TRBJ2-4|TRBD1
TGTGCCAGCAGTGACCCGGGACAGGGGCAAAACATTCAGTACTTC
CASSDPGQGQNIQYF
>TRBV11-2|-|TRBJ1-2|-
TGTGCCAGCAGCCTTAGGGGCAGGGGAGGCGGCTACACCTTC
CASSLRGRGGGYTF
>TRBV3-1/TRBV3-2|once|TRBJ2-7|-
TGTGCCAGCAGCCAAGGAGGAACAGGGTTTGGGGGGCAGTACTTC
CASSQGGTGFGGQYF
>TRBV7-7|-|TRBJ2-5|TRBD1
TGTGCCAGCAGCCAGACAGGGCTGAAAGAGACCCAGTACTTC
CASSQTGLKETQYF
>TRBV9|-|TRBJ2-1|-
TGTGCCAGCAGCAAGGGGGGGAACTCCTACAATGAGCAGTTCTTC
CASSKGGNSYNEQFF
>TRBV15|-|TRBJ2-1|-
TGTGCCACCAGCCGGACGATGGGGGACAATGAGCAGTTCTTC
CATSRTMGDNEQFF
>TRBV7-3|-|TRBJ2-3|TRBD1
TGTGCCAGCAGCTTATTAGGGCGGACAGGGGTCGTAGATACGCAGTATTTT
CASSLLGRTGVVDTQYF
>TRBV10-3|few|TRBJ2-7|TRBD2
TGTGCCATCAGTGAGTCGGGGGGGCTAGCGGGTCGTGGTGAGCAGTACTTC
CAISESGGLAGRGEQYF